These T cell receptor beta chains were read from a single sample in a study of regulatory T cells in long-lasting Graves disease. TCRdb ran MiXCR on the multiplex PCR reads and lists one entry per CDR3 protein. The sample lists 400,000 to 500,000 distinct CDR3 sequences; over 12% were seen once. The same data also contributed to another study, on T cells in Graves' hyperthyroidism and ophthalmopathy.

Sequences were derived from peripheral blood mononuclear cells (PBMCs), sampled at new diagnosis, from a patient treated with antithyroid drugs. Receptor source: a woman aged 40 to 49 with Graves disease. The CDR3 runs from the conserved cysteine through the conserved F or W. D genes are given only for firm matches. Clone size is stated in some rows and not others, as once, few, many or a class when expanded.

clone_size: .; v_call: TRBV7-2; cdr3_length: 18; d_call: TRBD2; j_call: TRBJ2-3; cdr3_nt: TGTGCCAGCAGCTTAGTAACGACTAGCGGGAGGTTCTTTGATACGCAGTATTTT; cdr3_aa: CASSLVTTSGRFFDTQYF
clone_size: many; v_call: TRBV11-2; cdr3_length: 13; d_call: TRBD1; j_call: TRBJ2-5; cdr3_nt: TGTGCCAGCAGCGTGGACAGGCAAGAGACCCAGTACTTC; cdr3_aa: CASSVDRQETQYF
clone_size: .; v_call: TRBV5-6; cdr3_length: 13; d_call: TRBD1; j_call: TRBJ2-4; cdr3_nt: TGTGCCAGCAGACTAACAGGGGCAAACATTCAGTACTTC; cdr3_aa: CASRLTGANIQYF
clone_size: many; v_call: TRBV2; cdr3_length: 16; d_call: .; j_call: TRBJ1-3; cdr3_nt: TGTGCCAGCAGTGAACCGCGGGGTATCTCTGGAAACACCATATATTTT; cdr3_aa: CASSEPRGISGNTIYF
clone_size: .; v_call: TRBV15; cdr3_length: 15; d_call: .; j_call: TRBJ2-2; cdr3_nt: TGTGCCACCAGCAGACTCGGACCAAACACCGGGGAGCTGTTTTTT; cdr3_aa: CATSRLGPNTGELFF
clone_size: .; v_call: TRBV7-9; cdr3_length: 12; d_call: .; j_call: TRBJ2-1; cdr3_nt: TGTGCCAGCAGCTTTTGGGACAATGAGCAGTTCTTC; cdr3_aa: CASSFWDNEQFF
clone_size: many; v_call: TRBV7-9; cdr3_length: 13; d_call: .; j_call: TRBJ2-7; cdr3_nt: TGTGCCAGCAGCCACTCTCTGGATGACGAGCAGTACTTC; cdr3_aa: CASSHSLDDEQYF
clone_size: .; v_call: TRBV7-9; cdr3_length: 17; d_call: TRBD2; j_call: TRBJ2-3; cdr3_nt: TGTGCCAGCAGCTCCAGGCAGACTAGCGGGAGGACGTATACGCAGTATTTT; cdr3_aa: CASSSRQTSGRTYTQYF
clone_size: many; v_call: TRBV24-1; cdr3_length: 16; d_call: TRBD2; j_call: TRBJ2-5; cdr3_nt: TGTGCCACCAGTGATGTCACCACCGGGACTACCTCGGCCCAGTACTTC; cdr3_aa: CATSDVTTGTTSAQYF
clone_size: .; v_call: TRBV20-1; cdr3_length: 20; d_call: TRBD1; j_call: TRBJ2-3; cdr3_nt: TGCAGTGCTAGTAAGGGGGCGGTAGGTAAACGTAGCGACGGTACAGATACGCAGTATTTT; cdr3_aa: CSASKGAVGKRSDGTDTQYF
clone_size: few; v_call: TRBV18; cdr3_length: 15; d_call: TRBD1; j_call: TRBJ1-5; cdr3_nt: TGTGCCAGCTCACCAGGTCGACAGGGAGATCAGCCCCAGCATTTT; cdr3_aa: CASSPGRQGDQPQHF
clone_size: many; v_call: TRBV28; cdr3_length: 13; d_call: .; j_call: TRBJ1-2; cdr3_nt: TGTGCCAGCAGTCCGGGGGGCGCATATGGCTACACCTTC; cdr3_aa: CASSPGGAYGYTF
clone_size: many; v_call: TRBV12-3/TRBV12-4; cdr3_length: 12; d_call: .; j_call: TRBJ1-1; cdr3_nt: TGTGCCAGCAGTTTAGCACTTCAGGAAGCTTTCTTT; cdr3_aa: CASSLALQEAFF
clone_size: .; v_call: TRBV29-1; cdr3_length: 15; d_call: .; j_call: TRBJ1-5; cdr3_nt: TGCAGCGTTGGTCTTTCAGGGAATTTAGATCAGCCCCAGCATTTT; cdr3_aa: CSVGLSGNLDQPQHF
clone_size: .; v_call: TRBV18; cdr3_length: 17; d_call: TRBD1; j_call: TRBJ2-1; cdr3_nt: TGTGCCAGCTCACCACCCCCGGGACAGCCAACCTACAATGAGCAGTTCTTC; cdr3_aa: CASSPPPGQPTYNEQFF
clone_size: many; v_call: TRBV20-1; cdr3_length: 15; d_call: TRBD2; j_call: TRBJ2-7; cdr3_nt: TGCAGTGCTAGAGACGTACTAGCGGGATTGGGCGAGCAGTACTTC; cdr3_aa: CSARDVLAGLGEQYF
clone_size: many; v_call: TRBV15; cdr3_length: 18; d_call: TRBD2; j_call: TRBJ2-5; cdr3_nt: TGTGCCACCAGCAGCCAGAACGGGGGACTAGCGGGAATGGAGACCCAGTACTTC; cdr3_aa: CATSSQNGGLAGMETQYF
clone_size: few; v_call: TRBV7-2; cdr3_length: 16; d_call: TRBD1; j_call: TRBJ2-7; cdr3_nt: TGTGCCAGCAGCCCGAGACAGGGTCCTTTGGTTGATGAGCAGTACTTC; cdr3_aa: CASSPRQGPLVDEQYF
clone_size: .; v_call: TRBV7-2; cdr3_length: 13; d_call: .; j_call: TRBJ2-5; cdr3_nt: TGTGCCAGCAGCTTATCGTACCAAGAGACCCAGTACTTC; cdr3_aa: CASSLSYQETQYF
clone_size: many; v_call: TRBV24-1; cdr3_length: 13; d_call: .; j_call: TRBJ1-1; cdr3_nt: TGTGCCACCATGGGAGGAAGGAACACTGAAGCTTTCTTT; cdr3_aa: CATMGGRNTEAFF
clone_size: many; v_call: TRBV30; cdr3_length: 15; d_call: .; j_call: TRBJ1-1; cdr3_nt: TGTGCCTGGAGTGTATTCTCTTCAGTGAACACTGAAGCTTTCTTT; cdr3_aa: CAWSVFSSVNTEAFF
clone_size: many; v_call: TRBV30; cdr3_length: 14; d_call: TRBD1; j_call: TRBJ1-2; cdr3_nt: TGTGCCTGGAGTGTACCACAGGGGGTGGATGGCTACACCTTC; cdr3_aa: CAWSVPQGVDGYTF
clone_size: many; v_call: TRBV7-2; cdr3_length: 16; d_call: .; j_call: TRBJ2-2; cdr3_nt: TGTGCCAGCAGCTTAGGCTCTAACACGAACACCGGGGAGCTGTTTTTT; cdr3_aa: CASSLGSNTNTGELFF
clone_size: .; v_call: TRBV6-1; cdr3_length: 17; d_call: TRBD1; j_call: TRBJ1-3; cdr3_nt: TGTGCCAGCAGCGGAGTTCCGGGACAGAGCTCTGGAAACACCATATATTTT; cdr3_aa: CASSGVPGQSSGNTIYF
clone_size: many; v_call: TRBV20-1; cdr3_length: 17; d_call: .; j_call: TRBJ2-3; cdr3_nt: TGCAGTGCTAGAGGCGGTCGCGGGCGGGCCGAGGAAGATACGCAGTATTTT; cdr3_aa: CSARGGRGRAEEDTQYF
clone_size: .; v_call: TRBV18; cdr3_length: 13; d_call: .; j_call: TRBJ2-3; cdr3_nt: TGTGCCAGCTCACCTGTGGGGGTCGATACGCAGTATTTT; cdr3_aa: CASSPVGVDTQYF
clone_size: many; v_call: TRBV2; cdr3_length: 14; d_call: .; j_call: TRBJ2-3; cdr3_nt: TGTGCCAGCATCTCGGGTGGCGGCACAGATACGCAGTATTTT; cdr3_aa: CASISGGGTDTQYF
clone_size: many; v_call: TRBV11-2; cdr3_length: 14; d_call: .; j_call: TRBJ2-5; cdr3_nt: TGTGCCAGCAGCTTATCCGGGACCCAAGAGACCCAGTACTTC; cdr3_aa: CASSLSGTQETQYF
clone_size: .; v_call: TRBV7-9; cdr3_length: 16; d_call: .; j_call: TRBJ2-3; cdr3_nt: TGTGCCAGCAGCTTAGGGCCAGAGGCTTTCACAGATACGCAGTATTTT; cdr3_aa: CASSLGPEAFTDTQYF
clone_size: many; v_call: TRBV28; cdr3_length: 15; d_call: TRBD1; j_call: TRBJ1-1; cdr3_nt: TGTGCCAGCAGTCTCGGGACAGGGAGATATACTGAAGCTTTCTTT; cdr3_aa: CASSLGTGRYTEAFF
clone_size: many; v_call: TRBV5-1; cdr3_length: 13; d_call: .; j_call: TRBJ1-1; cdr3_nt: TGCGCCAGCAGCCCGTACGGGAACACTGAAGCTTTCTTT; cdr3_aa: CASSPYGNTEAFF
clone_size: .; v_call: TRBV9; cdr3_length: 16; d_call: TRBD2; j_call: TRBJ2-3; cdr3_nt: TGTGCCAGCAGCGTAGGTTTGCGGGAGGGGCAAGATACGCAGTATTTT; cdr3_aa: CASSVGLREGQDTQYF
clone_size: many; v_call: TRBV20-1; cdr3_length: 13; d_call: TRBD2; j_call: TRBJ2-7; cdr3_nt: TGCAGTGCTGAAGCGGGAGCGACCTACGAGCAGTACTTC; cdr3_aa: CSAEAGATYEQYF
clone_size: many; v_call: TRBV28; cdr3_length: 17; d_call: TRBD2; j_call: TRBJ2-1; cdr3_nt: TGTGCCAGCAGGTTAACCCCGGGACTAGCGGGTTACAATGAGCAGTTCTTC; cdr3_aa: CASRLTPGLAGYNEQFF
clone_size: many; v_call: TRBV28; cdr3_length: 16; d_call: TRBD2; j_call: TRBJ2-1; cdr3_nt: TGTGCCAGCAGTTTAACTAGCGGGTCGGACCCCAATGAGCAGTTCTTC; cdr3_aa: CASSLTSGSDPNEQFF
clone_size: .; v_call: TRBV5-4; cdr3_length: 14; d_call: TRBD1; j_call: TRBJ2-7; cdr3_nt: TGTGCCAGCAGCTCGGACAGGGGGACTCCGTGGCAGTACTTC; cdr3_aa: CASSSDRGTPWQYF
clone_size: .; v_call: TRBV30; cdr3_length: 12; d_call: .; j_call: TRBJ1-1; cdr3_nt: TGTGCCTGGAGTCCTCAGGGACCTGAAGCTTTCTTT; cdr3_aa: CAWSPQGPEAFF
clone_size: many; v_call: TRBV12-3/TRBV12-4; cdr3_length: 16; d_call: .; j_call: TRBJ1-5; cdr3_nt: TGTGCCAGCAGCCCCGGGCAGGCCTATAGCAATCAGCCCCAGCATTTT; cdr3_aa: CASSPGQAYSNQPQHF
clone_size: many; v_call: TRBV7-2; cdr3_length: 16; d_call: TRBD2; j_call: TRBJ2-1; cdr3_nt: TGTGCCAGCAGCCTAAGGACTAGCGCCGTTTACAATGAGCAGTTCTTC; cdr3_aa: CASSLRTSAVYNEQFF
clone_size: many; v_call: TRBV28; cdr3_length: 13; d_call: .; j_call: TRBJ2-3; cdr3_nt: TGTGCCAGCACTTCTTCGATGGAAGATACGCAGTATTTT; cdr3_aa: CASTSSMEDTQYF
clone_size: .; v_call: TRBV28; cdr3_length: 14; d_call: .; j_call: TRBJ1-3; cdr3_nt: TGTGCCAGCAGTTTCTCTATCTCTGGAAACACCATATATTTT; cdr3_aa: CASSFSISGNTIYF
clone_size: few; v_call: TRBV11-2; cdr3_length: 15; d_call: .; j_call: TRBJ2-3; cdr3_nt: TGTGCCAGCAGCCTGCGGGGGCCGGGGGAAGATACGCAGTATTTT; cdr3_aa: CASSLRGPGEDTQYF
clone_size: few; v_call: TRBV15; cdr3_length: 17; d_call: .; j_call: TRBJ2-3; cdr3_nt: TGTGCCACCAGCAGAGATCTCGGCGGGATCGGCACAGATACGCAGTATTTT; cdr3_aa: CATSRDLGGIGTDTQYF
clone_size: few; v_call: TRBV20-1; cdr3_length: 12; d_call: .; j_call: TRBJ2-7; cdr3_nt: TGCAGTGCTAGAGGACAGGCCTACGAGCAGTACTTC; cdr3_aa: CSARGQAYEQYF
clone_size: .; v_call: TRBV6-5; cdr3_length: 15; d_call: TRBD1; j_call: TRBJ2-7; cdr3_nt: TGTGCCAGCAGTTACGTGGACAGGGGGTCCTACGAGCAGTACTTC; cdr3_aa: CASSYVDRGSYEQYF
clone_size: many; v_call: TRBV29-1; cdr3_length: 15; d_call: .; j_call: TRBJ1-4; cdr3_nt: TGCAGCGTTACAGGACACCACTCAACTAATGAAAAACTGTTTTTT; cdr3_aa: CSVTGHHSTNEKLFF
clone_size: .; v_call: TRBV20-1; cdr3_length: 10; d_call: .; j_call: TRBJ2-3; cdr3_nt: TGCAGTGCGGCCAGTGATACGCAGTATTTT; cdr3_aa: CSAASDTQYF
clone_size: many; v_call: TRBV19; cdr3_length: 13; d_call: .; j_call: TRBJ2-7; cdr3_nt: TGTGCCAGTACCAGCGTTCAGGGGAGGGAGCAGTACTTC; cdr3_aa: CASTSVQGREQYF
clone_size: many; v_call: TRBV11-3; cdr3_length: 15; d_call: .; j_call: TRBJ2-3; cdr3_nt: TGTGCCAGCAGCTTAGACCCCAGCCCGGCAGATACGCAGTATTTT; cdr3_aa: CASSLDPSPADTQYF
clone_size: few; v_call: TRBV7-2; cdr3_length: 14; d_call: .; j_call: TRBJ2-7; cdr3_nt: TGTGCCAGCAGCCCCGCGCGGGTGGCGGTCGAGCAGTACTTC; cdr3_aa: CASSPARVAVEQYF
clone_size: many; v_call: TRBV12-3/TRBV12-4; cdr3_length: 14; d_call: .; j_call: TRBJ2-5; cdr3_nt: TGTGCCAGCAGCCCTAGGGTCTCTCGGGAGACCCAGTACTTC; cdr3_aa: CASSPRVSRETQYF
clone_size: many; v_call: TRBV27; cdr3_length: 14; d_call: TRBD1; j_call: TRBJ1-5; cdr3_nt: TGTGCCAGCAGCAATGGACAGGACCTTCCGCCCCAGCATTTT; cdr3_aa: CASSNGQDLPPQHF
clone_size: .; v_call: TRBV11-1; cdr3_length: 14; d_call: .; j_call: TRBJ2-7; cdr3_nt: TGTGCCAGCAGCTTCACCATACACAAGGATGAGCAGTACTTC; cdr3_aa: CASSFTIHKDEQYF